The source of this TCR beta chain is a study of cytomegalovirus exposure and HLA in healthy donors. On this clone: As yet, its antigen is unknown.

The study's findings and limits: In vitro, a few CMV-associated chains proved specific for CMV antigens. A link between a missense DCLRE1C variant and TCR beta V- and J-gene trimming emerged from a later analysis.

PCR amplification relied on 60 Vbeta primers (plus 13 Jbeta primers). TCRdb keeps only in-frame clones here, not all; method: immunoSEQ multiplex PCR. Of roughly 120,000 clones listed, about four fifths are singletons. CDR1 is KGHSH and CDR2 is LQKENI in the germline V gene. The trim removed 3 bases at V and 1 base at J, leaving 7 bases unmatched. The CDR3 runs to 16 residues. This clonotype originated in a woman aged 55-70 years in good health and CMV-seropositive. This chain connects TRBV18 to TRBJ2-7; the match to TRBD1 covers 9 bases. The sample was PBMCs. CDR3 nucleotides: TGTGCCAGCTCACCCCCAACCGGGACAGGGTCCTACGAGCAGTACTTC. It translates to CASSPPTGTGSYEQYF.